This entry concerns a single T cell receptor (beta chain). This entry belongs to a study of blood T cell repertoires in COVID-19. Source study methods: Amplification of reference gene primers was used by the study to estimate nucleated cell counts. Sequencing used immunoSEQ multiplex PCR; TCRdb keeps in-frame clones, though not all of them. V and J calls plus clone size are reproduced from that table; the DNA served to infer D and trimming. The sample holds approximately 140,000 clones, 80% to 85% seen once. This CDR3 has 15 residues. Trimming cost V 8 bases and J 2 bases; bases outside gene matches: 11. The V gene's germline CDR1 is MNHEY and CDR2 SMNVEV (reference sequence).

The receptor's source is a man aged 25-45 years with COVID-19, enrolled during active disease. V usage is TRBV27 and J usage is TRBJ2-7; 8 bases match TRBD1. Sequencing input: peripheral blood. The CDR3 coding sequence is TGTGCCAGCCGATCGGACAGGGCGATTACCTACGAGCAGTACTTC. Translating gives CASRSDRAITYEQYF.